The clone carrying this T cell receptor beta chain was detected a few times. This CDR3 has 15 residues. Germline V CDR1 and CDR2: SGDLS, YYNGEE. V was cut by 7 bases and J by 0 bases, with 14 bases left in between. The data belong to a study of neoadjuvant anti-PD-1 for oral cavity cancer. Only in-frame clones appear in the TCRdb table, and some are missing; sequencing was by immunoSEQ multiplex PCR. The data show tens of thousands of clones, around four fifths seen once. The chain recombines TRBV9 with TRBJ1-3; no firm D call. The sample here was PBMCs, taken before nivolumab (anti-PD-1) treatment. The TCR sequence derives from a person aged 40 to 85 with oral cavity squamous cell carcinoma. CDR3 DNA sequence: TGTGCCAGCGGGATCGACCTACGCTCTGGAAACACCATATATTTT. As protein: CASGIDLRSGNTIYF.